This T cell receptor beta chain was retrieved from a study of T cell changes during pregnancy in multiple sclerosis. Germline V gene lookup returns CDR1 LNHDA and CDR2 SQIVND (reference sequence). The CDR3 is 14 residues long. V gave up 7 bases and J gave up 4 bases; unmatched junction bases: 5. Profiled with immunoSEQ multiplex PCR; TCRdb holds only in-frame clones, not every one. The repertoire consists of roughly 100,000 clones, with roughly 91% occurring once and the leading ten covering 1.5% to 2%. This specimen was peripheral blood, taken after pregnancy. V is TRBV19 and J is TRBJ2-1; TRBD1 agrees at 9 bases. This receptor was taken from a female donor in good health, enrolled as a control in a pregnancy study. The CDR3 here is CASTPGQGYNEQFF. The CDR3, as DNA: TGTGCCAGTACTCCGGGACAGGGATACAATGAGCAGTTCTTC.